This T cell receptor (beta chain) was obtained from a study of cytomegalovirus exposure and HLA in healthy donors. The V segment lost 8 bases and the J segment 5 bases; nucleotides outside the gene matches: 11. From germline, CDR1 is GTSNPN and CDR2 SVGIG (reference sequence). The CDR3 runs 14 residues. Only in-frame clones appear in the TCRdb table, and some are missing; sequencing was by immunoSEQ multiplex PCR. The sample holds tens of thousands of clones, about nine tenths seen once. This TCR came from a young man in good health and CMV-seronegative. The rearrangement joins TRBV30 to TRBJ2-5; 10 bases fit TRBD1. The material sequenced was PBMCs. The CDR3 loop is CAGGTGDLGETQYF. CDR3 sequence (DNA): TGTGCCGGCGGGACAGGGGATCTGGGGGAGACCCAGTACTTC. Full variable domain (rest looked up from reference TRBV30 and TRBJ2-5): SQTIHQWPATLVQPVGSPLSLECTVEGTSNPNLYWYRQAAGRGLQLLFYSVGIGQISSEVPQNLSASRPQDRQFILSSKKLLLSDSGFYLCAGGTGDLGETQYFGPGTRLLVL.